The rows below give T cell receptor beta chains drawn from one sample of a study of OX40 agonist ivuxolimab in advanced cancers. Here immunoSEQ multiplex PCR was the method, and the copy in TCRdb shows in-frame clones only, minus some. The table records 60,000 to 70,000 clones, approximately 90% of them present only once. The material sequenced was CD4+ or CD8+ T cells sorted from blood, taken in a trial of the OX40 agonist ivuxolimab. These receptors originate from an adult with an advanced solid tumor such as melanoma, head and neck, liver or kidney cancer. CDR3s include the opening cysteine and the closing phenylalanine or tryptophan. The order of the fields is CDR3 protein, CDR3 DNA, D gene, V gene, clone size, J gene. The D gene is left open where the match is weak. Expanded clones are given a class, and other clones once, few, many or no size at all.

CASSLRGEGTEAFF,TGTGCCAGCAGCTTGCGGGGAGAAGGGACTGAAGCTTTCTTT,NA,TRBV5-6,NA,TRBJ1-1
CASSPSGTGLTGELFF,TGTGCCAGCAGCCCCTCCGGGACAGGGCTCACCGGGGAGCTGTTTTTT,TRBD1,TRBV7-9,few,TRBJ2-2
CASRMTVIQETQYF,TGTGCCAGCAGGATGACAGTCATCCAAGAGACCCAGTACTTC,NA,TRBV6-1,NA,TRBJ2-5
CASRGNTEAFF,TGTGCCAGCAGGGGAAACACTGAAGCTTTCTTT,NA,TRBV19,NA,TRBJ1-1
CASSDQGSAYEKLFF,TGTGCCAGCAGCGATCAAGGGTCGGCTTATGAAAAACTGTTTTTT,NA,TRBV7-2,NA,TRBJ1-4
CASNWDGANSPLHF,TGTGCCAGCAACTGGGACGGAGCTAATTCACCCCTCCACTTT,NA,TRBV6-1,NA,TRBJ1-6
CASSLEWENYGYTF,TGTGCCAGCAGCTTAGAGTGGGAGAACTATGGCTACACCTTC,NA,TRBV7-9,NA,TRBJ1-2
CASSGTPANTEAFF,TGTGCCAGCAGCGGGACACCGGCCAACACTGAAGCTTTCTTT,NA,TRBV5-4,NA,TRBJ1-1
CASSLQGGVTEAFF,TGTGCCAGCAGCTTGCAGGGAGGCGTCACTGAAGCTTTCTTT,NA,TRBV7-2,NA,TRBJ1-1
CASSQETGLFYEQYF,TGCGCCAGCAGCCAAGAAACAGGCCTATTCTACGAGCAGTACTTC,NA,TRBV4-1,NA,TRBJ2-7
CASTISLSYEQYF,TGTGCCAGCACTATAAGCCTATCCTACGAGCAGTACTTC,NA,TRBV28,NA,TRBJ2-7
CASSPNPLIQETQYF,TGTGCCAGCAGCCCCAACCCACTAATTCAGGAGACCCAGTACTTC,NA,TRBV9,NA,TRBJ2-5
CASRSSGAGEYNEQFF,TGTGCCAGCAGATCAAGTGGAGCGGGAGAGTACAATGAGCAGTTCTTC,TRBD2,TRBV27,NA,TRBJ2-1
CASRTDRENTGELFF,TGTGCCAGCAGAACAGACAGGGAGAACACCGGGGAGCTGTTTTTT,TRBD1,TRBV6-6,NA,TRBJ2-2
CASSSQGYTEAFF,TGTGCCAGCAGCTCTCAGGGGTACACTGAAGCTTTCTTT,NA,TRBV7-6,NA,TRBJ1-1
CASSSSAQARYEQYF,TGTGCCAGCAGCTCTTCGGCCCAGGCGAGGTACGAGCAGTACTTC,NA,TRBV7-2,NA,TRBJ2-7
CASSMQGELQPQHF,TGTGCCAGTAGTATGCAGGGGGAATTACAGCCCCAGCATTTT,TRBD1,TRBV19,once,TRBJ1-5
CASSSGRSSDEQYF,TGTGCCAGCAGCTCGGGACGTAGCTCGGACGAGCAGTACTTC,NA,TRBV11-3,NA,TRBJ2-7
CASSLGQTFRTDTQYF,TGTGCCAGCAGCCTGGGACAGACCTTCCGCACAGATACGCAGTATTTT,TRBD1,TRBV7-2,NA,TRBJ2-3
CASSFPGTTETQYF,TGTGCCAGCAGTTTCCCCGGGACTACAGAGACCCAGTACTTC,TRBD2,TRBV28,once,TRBJ2-5
CASSDSEKGLVAGADTQYF,TGCGCCAGCAGTGACTCCGAAAAGGGACTAGTAGCGGGCGCAGATACGCAGTATTTT,TRBD2,TRBV10-2,few,TRBJ2-3
CAWSFPSRDRVGYTF,TGTGCCTGGAGTTTTCCCTCCCGGGACAGGGTAGGCTACACCTTC,TRBD1,TRBV30,NA,TRBJ1-2
CASSLTTGVQETQYF,TGTGCCAGCAGCTTAACAACAGGGGTCCAAGAGACCCAGTACTTC,TRBD1,TRBV7-2,once,TRBJ2-5
CASSPRTGGVYEQYF,TGTGCCAGCAGCCCTAGGACAGGGGGAGTCTACGAGCAGTACTTC,TRBD1,TRBV11-2,NA,TRBJ2-7
CASSRQGSNQPQHF,TGTGCCAGCAGCCGACAGGGAAGCAACCAGCCCCAGCATTTT,TRBD1,TRBV6-1,once,TRBJ1-5
CASSDRSYNEQFF,TGTGCCAGCAGTGATCGCAGCTACAATGAGCAGTTCTTC,NA,TRBV2,NA,TRBJ2-1
CASSPSSGGFDTQYF,TGCGCCAGCAGCCCCTCCAGCGGGGGCTTCGATACGCAGTATTTT,TRBD2,TRBV4-3,NA,TRBJ2-3
CASRKLGEDYGYTF,TGTGCCAGTAGAAAACTAGGGGAGGACTATGGCTACACCTTC,NA,TRBV19,NA,TRBJ1-2
CASSPARGRGEQFF,TGTGCCAGCAGCCCCGCCCGGGGCCGCGGAGAGCAGTTCTTC,NA,TRBV7-2,NA,TRBJ2-1
CASSPGRGRTGELFF,TGTGCCAGCTCACCGGGGAGGGGAAGGACCGGGGAGCTGTTTTTT,TRBD2,TRBV18,once,TRBJ2-2
CASSLNRGNSPLHF,TGTGCCAGCAGCTTGAACAGGGGTAATTCACCCCTCCACTTT,TRBD1,TRBV7-2,NA,TRBJ1-6
CASSLTGYNEQFF,TGTGCCAGCTCACTGACAGGTTACAATGAGCAGTTCTTC,NA,TRBV18,NA,TRBJ2-1
CASSLVQGAVTEAFF,TGTGCCAGCAGCTTAGTTCAGGGGGCAGTGACTGAAGCTTTCTTT,TRBD1,TRBV7-6,NA,TRBJ1-1
CASSSEWGADTQYF,TGTGCCAGCAGCTCGGAGTGGGGTGCAGATACGCAGTATTTT,NA,TRBV5-4,few,TRBJ2-3
CASTLWTDTQYF,TGTGCCAGCACTCTCTGGACAGATACGCAGTATTTT,NA,TRBV11-2,NA,TRBJ2-3
CASRGPSQNTEAFF,TGTGCCAGCCGGGGGCCTTCCCAGAACACTGAAGCTTTCTTT,NA,TRBV9,few,TRBJ1-1
CASSHFPPGGGTEAFF,TGTGCCAGCAGCCACTTCCCCCCCGGGGGAGGCACTGAAGCTTTCTTT,NA,TRBV14,NA,TRBJ1-1
CASSYSWDTNSYEQYF,TGTGCCAGCAGTTACTCATGGGACACTAACTCCTACGAGCAGTACTTC,NA,TRBV6-6,few,TRBJ2-7
CASRFRGTGGLHF,TGTGCCAGCAGATTCCGGGGGACTGGAGGCCTCCACTTT,NA,TRBV6-6,NA,TRBJ1-6
CASSLVRRELTDTQYF,TGTGCCAGCAGCTTGGTCCGGCGGGAGCTCACAGATACGCAGTATTTT,TRBD2,TRBV5-6,once,TRBJ2-3
CSVLMRNEQYF,TGCAGTGTTTTGATGAGGAACGAGCAGTACTTC,NA,TRBV20-1,NA,TRBJ2-7
CASSLGAGRGESYEQYF,TGTGCCAGCAGTTTAGGGGCGGGGAGGGGGGAATCCTACGAGCAGTACTTC,NA,TRBV27,NA,TRBJ2-7
CASTKGSSGNTIYF,TGTGCCAGTACTAAGGGGAGCTCTGGAAACACCATATATTTT,NA,TRBV19,NA,TRBJ1-3
CASSPPEGTGYEQYF,TGTGCCAGCTCACCACCGGAAGGGACAGGTTACGAGCAGTACTTC,TRBD1,TRBV18,NA,TRBJ2-7
CASNRGLGNQPQHF,TGTGCCAGCAACCGGGGGCTTGGCAATCAGCCCCAGCATTTT,NA,TRBV28,NA,TRBJ1-5
CASTRTGGLETQYF,TGTGCCAGCACCCGGACAGGGGGCTTAGAGACCCAGTACTTC,TRBD1,TRBV9,NA,TRBJ2-5
CASSLALGGRTEAFF,TGTGCCAGCAGCTTAGCGTTGGGGGGGCGGACTGAAGCTTTCTTT,NA,TRBV7-9,NA,TRBJ1-1
CATSRGTSGSREFF,TGTGCCACCAGCAGAGGGACTAGCGGGAGTCGGGAGTTCTTC,TRBD2,TRBV15,NA,TRBJ2-1
CASREQQSQPQHF,TGTGCCAGCAGAGAACAACAGAGTCAGCCCCAGCATTTT,NA,TRBV6-5,NA,TRBJ1-5
CASSLAGSSYEQYF,TGCGCCAGCAGCTTGGCCGGCAGCTCCTACGAGCAGTACTTC,NA,TRBV5-1,NA,TRBJ2-7
CASSYGQNTEAFF,TGTGCCAGCAGCTACGGACAGAACACTGAAGCTTTCTTT,NA,TRBV7-8,once,TRBJ1-1
CASSDFRRTASGEETQYF,TGTGCCAGCAGTGATTTCCGTCGGACGGCTAGCGGGGAAGAGACCCAGTACTTC,TRBD2,TRBV25-1,NA,TRBJ2-5